The 5 T cell receptor beta chains below all came from one sample that was sequenced in a study of post-analysis software for immune sequencing data (dated by TCRdb to 2014 to 2015). Results the study describes overall, beyond this receptor: Significantly higher frequencies in patients than in controls were found for five or six TRBV segments, including TRBV5-6, TRBV5-1 and TRBV20-1.

No cognate antigen is known for these TCRs. Library preparation employed PCR. The data were produced on an Illumina HiSeq 2500. To reduce PCR and sequencing biases, unique molecular identifiers were built into the TCR beta cDNA libraries. TCRdb reprocessing: public reads trimmed at Q25 with fastp, clones called with MiXCR, in-frame beta chains kept. CDR3 protein duplicates are merged, each entry listing the most common genes and DNA. The sample profile shows 650,000 to 900,000 distinct CDR3 sequences; just over 45% of them were found once. Roughly 4.9% of the sample is held by the ten biggest clonotypes. The sample was blood. The receptors originated from a girl aged 10 to 17 with multiple sclerosis.

This chain uses TRBV5-6 with TRBJ2-1, with D possibly TRBD2 on 6 matching bases. Germline lookup yields CDR1 SGHDT and CDR2 YYEEEE. The V end was cut by 4 bases, the J end by 5 bases, with 16 bases between. The CDR3 totals 15 residues. CDR3 protein: CASSPRRGMDNEQFF. The DNA of the CDR3 is TGTGCCAGCAGCCCCAGGCGGGGTATGGACAATGAGCAGTTCTTC.

The chain links TRBV5-1 to TRBJ2-5, with TRBD2 identical over 14 bases. The J call may be mistaken, given a closer DNA end match to TRBJ2-7. The CDR3 has 19 residues. CDR1 is SGHRS and CDR2 is YFSETQ in the germline V gene. CDR3 coding DNA: TGCGCCAGCAGCTTGGTTCGGGGACTAGCGGGAGAGAGTTTCTACGAGCAGTACTTC. It is translated as CASSLVRGLAGESFYEQYF.

The gene calls are TRBV5-1 and TRBJ2-5; D might be TRBD1 or TRBD2, each matching 6 bases. There are 14 residues in the CDR3. Deletions cut 0 bases from V and 11 bases from J, with 17 bases between. The germline V gene has CDR1 SGHRS and CDR2 YFSETQ. The CDR3, as DNA: TGCGCCAGCAGCTTGGTCCCGGGGGCGGTGGAGCAGTACTTC. Its translation is CASSLVPGAVEQYF. The full variable domain, rest sourced from reference TRBV5-1 and TRBJ2-5, is KAGVTQTPRYLIKTRGQQVTLSCSPISGHRSVSWYQQTPGQGLQFLFEYFSETQRNKGNFPGRFSGRQFSNSRSEMNVSTLELGDSALYLCASSLVPGAVEQYFGPGTRLLVL.

This clonotype occurred a few times. This chain joins TRBV4-3 and TRBJ2-7; no reliable D call. The CDR3 consists of 13 residues. V shed 0 bases and J shed 3 bases, with 6 bases lying between them. Germline CDR1 is LGHNA and CDR2 is YSLEER. The CDR3 protein is CASSQETLYEQYF. DNA of the CDR3: TGCGCCAGCAGCCAAGAGACACTCTACGAGCAGTACTTC.

This clonotype was found many times. CDR3 nucleotide sequence: TGCGCCAGCAGCCAAGAAAGGGGCTCTGGGGCCAACGTCCTGACTTTC. Encoded protein: CASSQERGSGANVLTF. The chain couples TRBV4-3 to TRBJ2-6; D possibly corresponds to TRBD1 (5 bases). Germline CDR1 is LGHNA and CDR2 is YSLEER. CDR3 length: 16 residues. The ends were cut back, 0 bases at V and 0 bases at J, with 6 bases in the middle.